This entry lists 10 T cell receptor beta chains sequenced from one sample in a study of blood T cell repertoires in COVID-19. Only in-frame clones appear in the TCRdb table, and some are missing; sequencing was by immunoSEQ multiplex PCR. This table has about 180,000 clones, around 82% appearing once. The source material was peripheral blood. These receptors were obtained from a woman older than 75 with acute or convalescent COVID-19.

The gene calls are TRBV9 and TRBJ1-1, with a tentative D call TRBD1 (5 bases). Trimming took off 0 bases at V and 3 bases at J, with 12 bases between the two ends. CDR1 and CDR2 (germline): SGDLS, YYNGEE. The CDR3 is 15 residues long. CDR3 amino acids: CASSVGPGGYTEAFF. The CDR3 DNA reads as TGTGCCAGCAGCGTAGGTCCGGGGGGATACACTGAAGCTTTCTTT.

The CDR3 bases are TGTGCCAGCAGCTTCGGGACAGAGATAAGCGAGCAGTACTTC. This translates into CASSFGTEISEQYF. V usage is TRBV7-2 and J usage is TRBJ2-7; 7 bases agree with TRBD1. This CDR3 is built from 14 residues. The V and J ends lost 3 bases and 6 bases, in that order; junction bases with no gene match: 8. Germline CDR1 reads SGHTA; CDR2 reads FQGNSA.

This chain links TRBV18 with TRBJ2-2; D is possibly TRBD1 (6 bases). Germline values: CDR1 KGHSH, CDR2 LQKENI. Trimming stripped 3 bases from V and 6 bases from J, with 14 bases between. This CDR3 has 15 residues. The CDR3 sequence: CASSPAPGDAGELFF. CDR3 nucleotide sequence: TGTGCCAGCTCACCCGCGCCAGGGGACGCCGGGGAGCTGTTTTTT. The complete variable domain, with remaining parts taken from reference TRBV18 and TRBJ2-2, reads NAGVMQNPRHLVRRRGQEARLRCSPMKGHSHVYWYRQLPEEGLKFMVYLQKENIIDESGMPKERFSAEFPKEGPSILRIQQVVRGDSAAYFCASSPAPGDAGELFFGEGSRLTVL.

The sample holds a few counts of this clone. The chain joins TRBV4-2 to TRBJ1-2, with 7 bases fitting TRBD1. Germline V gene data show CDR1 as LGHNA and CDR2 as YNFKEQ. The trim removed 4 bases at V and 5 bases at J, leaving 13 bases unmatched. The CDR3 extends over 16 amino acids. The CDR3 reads CASSLSHRGSGYGYTF. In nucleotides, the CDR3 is TGTGCCAGCAGCCTCTCCCACAGGGGATCGGGGTATGGCTACACCTTC.

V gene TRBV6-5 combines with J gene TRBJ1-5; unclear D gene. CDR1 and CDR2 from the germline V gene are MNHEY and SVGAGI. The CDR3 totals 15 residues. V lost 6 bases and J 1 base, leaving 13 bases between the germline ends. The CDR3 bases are TGTGCCAGCAGCCCCCGAGGATTCAGCAATCAGCCCCAGCATTTT. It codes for CASSPRGFSNQPQHF.

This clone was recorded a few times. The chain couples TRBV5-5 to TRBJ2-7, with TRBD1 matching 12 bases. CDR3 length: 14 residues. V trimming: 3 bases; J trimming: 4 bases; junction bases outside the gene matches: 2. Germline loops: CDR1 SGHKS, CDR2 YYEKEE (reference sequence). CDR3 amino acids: CASSWGQGAYEQYF. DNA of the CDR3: TGTGCCAGCAGCTGGGGACAGGGGGCTTACGAGCAGTACTTC. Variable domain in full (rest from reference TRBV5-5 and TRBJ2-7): DAGVTQSPTHLIKTRGQQVTLRCSPISGHKSVSWYQQVLGQGPQFIFQYYEKEERGRGNFPDRFSARQFPNYSSELNVNALLLGDSALYLCASSWGQGAYEQYFGPGTRLTVT.

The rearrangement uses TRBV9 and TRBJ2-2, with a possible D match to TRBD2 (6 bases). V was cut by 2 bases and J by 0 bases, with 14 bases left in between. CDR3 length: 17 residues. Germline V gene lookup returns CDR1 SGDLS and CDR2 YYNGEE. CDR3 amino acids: CASSVLVGGANTGELFF. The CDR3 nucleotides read TGTGCCAGCAGCGTCTTAGTCGGAGGGGCGAACACCGGGGAGCTGTTTTTT.

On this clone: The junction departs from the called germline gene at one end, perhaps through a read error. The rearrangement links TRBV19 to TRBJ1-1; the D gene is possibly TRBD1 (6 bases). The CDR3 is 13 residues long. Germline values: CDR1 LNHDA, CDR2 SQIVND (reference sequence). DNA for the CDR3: TGTGCCAGTAGTTCGCCCCGGGACACCGAAGCTTTCTTT. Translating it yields CASSSPRDTEAFF.

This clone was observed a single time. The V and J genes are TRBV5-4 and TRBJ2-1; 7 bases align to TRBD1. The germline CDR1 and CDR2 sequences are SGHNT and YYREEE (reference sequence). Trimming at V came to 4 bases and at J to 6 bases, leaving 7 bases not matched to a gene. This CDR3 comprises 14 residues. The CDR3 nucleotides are TGTGCCAGCAGCCCCGTTGGACAGGTCAATGAGCAGTTCTTC. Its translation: CASSPVGQVNEQFF.

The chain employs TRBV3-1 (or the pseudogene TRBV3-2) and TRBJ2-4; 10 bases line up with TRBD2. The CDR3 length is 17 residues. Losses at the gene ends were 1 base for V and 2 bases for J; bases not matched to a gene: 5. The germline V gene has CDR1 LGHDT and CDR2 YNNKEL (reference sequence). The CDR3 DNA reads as TGTGCCAGCAGCCAAGTGGCTAGCGGGGGACCCAAAAACATTCAGTACTTC. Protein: CASSQVASGGPKNIQYF.